Sequencing of this TCR beta chain was carried out in a study of T cells after posttransplantation cyclophosphamide (dated by TCRdb to the mid-2010s). In the study overall: Using TRB sequencing, the study followed how the T cell repertoire reconstituted after myeloablative bone marrow transplantation in which posttransplantation cyclophosphamide served as GVHD prophylaxis. Samples from some 32 PTCy-treated patients and roughly 17 related bone marrow donors of those patients were subjected to antigen receptor sequencing. Blood from every one of the 30 to 40 PTCy patients who had 1-year posttransplant specimens underwent TRB sequencing. Up to 3 additional blood samples from 2 to 5.2 years after transplant were also TRB-sequenced in 3 patients, as was pretransplant blood from a handful of patients. Because TRA and TRB clonality were tightly correlated in nine or ten samples, subsequent TCR analyses were focused on TRB only. Public TRB sequences were searched against a database of over 3,500 sequences associated with responses to pathogens, tumor antigens, self-antigens and alloantigens.

Genomic DNA was the input for TRB sequencing, which was run either with the immunoSEQ assay at survey resolution or with the hsTCRB kit. The published analysis was carried out like this. Initial read processing used immunoSEQ software, and repertoire analyses used the LymphoSeq R package. Clonality was calculated as 1 minus normalized Shannon entropy, and the Gini coefficient was also calculated for each TRB dataset. Phenotypes of unsorted samples were inferred by mapping TRB sequences from sorted subsets of the recipient or donor onto unsorted samples of the same recipient. TCRdb retrieved this table from immuneACCESS and kept in-frame rearrangements only. Not all clones are present; in checked studies, unresolved V genes account for under half, and no reason is known for the remainder. The V and J calls and clone size come from that table; D and trimming were worked out from the DNA. The sample counts 40,000 to 55,000 clones, each observed more than once. Of the sample, about 2.5% falls within the top ten clones.

Related bone marrow donors provided peripheral blood samples on the day of marrow donation. Mononuclear cells from peripheral blood and bone marrow were separated by Ficoll-Hypaque density centrifugation and then cryopreserved. Including the terminal cysteine and phenylalanine, the CDR3 comprises 13 residues. Only the CDR3 DNA stays, 39 bases, in frame from base 1. V loses 5 bases of germline sequence and J loses 3 bases, and the interval between the two ends is 11 bases. The germline V gene provides CDR1 SGHRS and CDR2 YFSETQ. The research as a whole found: At 1-2 months, donor-recipient similarity was low but rose over the first year, and the later blood repertoires were often dominated by donor CD8+ memory clones. The TRB repertoires of T cells infiltrating skin or the GI tract showed only limited overlap with the TRB repertoires found in blood. Across 35 to 55 patients, TRB clonality was highly associated with recipient CMV seropositivity and CMV reactivation, and diversity in PTCy patients was similar to diversity in CNI/methotrexate controls.

This clone occurred many times. Its antigen is still unknown. Base qualities were left out, and no much larger clone turns up one base away. This clonotype originated in a man aged 35 to 55 in good health, CMV-negative, and a related stem cell transplant donor. The sample consisted of PBMCs. The receptor chain draws on TRBV5-1 and TRBJ1-2, with the identity of the D gene unclear. The CDR3: CASRISPDYGYTF. The DNA sequence reads TGCGCCAGCAGAATCTCGCCAGACTATGGCTACACCTTC.